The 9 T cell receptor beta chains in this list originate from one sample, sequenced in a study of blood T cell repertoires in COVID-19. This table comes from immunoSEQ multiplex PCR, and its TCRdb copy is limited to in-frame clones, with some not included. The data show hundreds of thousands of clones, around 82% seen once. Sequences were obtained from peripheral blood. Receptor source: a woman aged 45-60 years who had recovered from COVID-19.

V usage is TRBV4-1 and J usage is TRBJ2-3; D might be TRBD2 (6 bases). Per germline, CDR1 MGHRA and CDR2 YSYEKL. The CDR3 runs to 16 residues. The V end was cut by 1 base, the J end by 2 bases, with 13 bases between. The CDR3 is CASSQGRDLTTDTQYF. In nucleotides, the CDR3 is TGCGCCAGCAGCCAAGGGCGGGACCTGACCACAGATACGCAGTATTTT.

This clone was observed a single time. DNA of the CDR3: TGTGCCAGCAGCTTAGGAGGGAGAGAGACCCAGTACTTC. This sequence encodes CASSLGGRETQYF. This chain links TRBV11-2 with TRBJ2-5; D might be TRBD2 (5 bases). The CDR3 is 13 residues long. The ends were cut back, 1 base at V and 4 bases at J, with 7 bases in the middle. Germline lookup yields CDR1 SGHAT and CDR2 FQNNGV.

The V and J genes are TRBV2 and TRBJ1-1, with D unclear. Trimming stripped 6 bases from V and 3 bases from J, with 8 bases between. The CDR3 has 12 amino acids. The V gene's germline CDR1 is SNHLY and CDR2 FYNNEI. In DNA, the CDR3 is TGTGCCAGCAGCCAGGTGTACACTGAAGCTTTCTTT. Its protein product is CASSQVYTEAFF.

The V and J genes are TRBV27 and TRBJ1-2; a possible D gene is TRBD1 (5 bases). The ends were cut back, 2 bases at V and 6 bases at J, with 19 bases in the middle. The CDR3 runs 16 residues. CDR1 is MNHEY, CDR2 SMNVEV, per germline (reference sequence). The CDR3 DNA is TGTGCCAGCAGTTTACGCACCTCCCCCAGGGAACATGGCTACACCTTC. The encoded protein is CASSLRTSPREHGYTF.

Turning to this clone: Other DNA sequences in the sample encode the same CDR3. This CDR3 is CSASSGHEQYF. CDR3 DNA sequence: TGCAGTGCTAGCAGTGGCCACGAGCAGTACTTC. V gene TRBV20-1 combines with J gene TRBJ2-7; D remains ambiguous. V was trimmed by 3 bases and J by 5 bases, leaving 8 bases between them. CDR1 DFQATT and CDR2 SNEGSKA come from the germline V gene (reference sequence). This CDR3 is built from 11 residues.

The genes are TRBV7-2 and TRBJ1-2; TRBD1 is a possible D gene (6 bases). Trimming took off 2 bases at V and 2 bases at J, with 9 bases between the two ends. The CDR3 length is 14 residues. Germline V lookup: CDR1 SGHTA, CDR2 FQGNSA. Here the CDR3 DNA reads TGTGCCAGCAGCTTACAGGGGAACAACTATGGCTACACCTTC. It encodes CASSLQGNNYGYTF.

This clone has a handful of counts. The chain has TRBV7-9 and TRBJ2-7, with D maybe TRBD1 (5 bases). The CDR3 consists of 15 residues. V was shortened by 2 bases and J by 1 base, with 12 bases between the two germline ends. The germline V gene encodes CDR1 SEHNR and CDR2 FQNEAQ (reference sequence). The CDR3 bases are TGTGCCAGCAGCTTAATTCAGGGTACTTCCTACGAGCAGTACTTC. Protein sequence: CASSLIQGTSYEQYF.

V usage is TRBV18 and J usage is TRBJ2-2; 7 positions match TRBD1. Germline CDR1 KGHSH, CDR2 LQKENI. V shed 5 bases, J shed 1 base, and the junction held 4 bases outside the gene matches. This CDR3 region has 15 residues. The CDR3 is CASSNGQVNTGELFF. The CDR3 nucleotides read TGTGCCAGCTCAAACGGACAGGTGAACACCGGGGAGCTGTTTTTT.

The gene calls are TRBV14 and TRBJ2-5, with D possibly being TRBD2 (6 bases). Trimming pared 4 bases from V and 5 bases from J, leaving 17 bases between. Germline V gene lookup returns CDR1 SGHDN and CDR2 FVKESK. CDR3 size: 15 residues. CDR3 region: CASSPSTSFLETQYF. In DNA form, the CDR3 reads TGTGCCAGCAGCCCATCTACTAGCTTTTTGGAGACCCAGTACTTC.